Reported below is one T cell receptor (beta chain). Per the germline V gene, CDR1 is SNHLY and CDR2 is FYNNEI. This CDR3 is 15 amino acids long. Trimming took 3 bases from V and 5 from J, leaving 14 bases between them. Some clones are missing from TCRdb's copy, which holds only in-frame ones; the method was immunoSEQ multiplex PCR. The data hold about 82,000 clones, with over 75% observed a single time. This entry belongs to a study of control samples from healthy donors and cancer patients. The specimen sequenced was blood. V usage is TRBV2 and J usage is TRBJ1-5; tentative D call: TRBD1 (5 bases). This clonotype was obtained from a man between 45 and 60 years old in good health. Here the CDR3 reads CASSEQTAAYQPQHF. The CDR3 DNA follows: TGTGCCAGCAGTGAGCAGACAGCCGCCTATCAGCCCCAGCATTTT. Together with reference TRBV2 and TRBJ1-5, the CDR3 gives the full variable domain: EPEVTQTPSHQVTQMGQEVILRCVPISNHLYFYWYRQILGQKVEFLVSFYNNEISEKSEIFDDQFSVERPDGSNFTLKIRSTKLEDSAMYFCASSEQTAAYQPQHFGDGTRLSIL.